This T cell receptor (beta chain) was documented in a study of CD8 T cells in ankylosing spondylitis. Trimming took off 4 bases at V and 4 bases at J, with 10 bases between the two ends. Per the germline V gene, CDR1 is LNHDA and CDR2 is SQIVND (reference sequence). The CDR3 is made up of 14 amino acids. Concerning this clonotype itself: Its antigen is not known.

Molecular-barcoded quantitative 5'-RACE produced these TCR beta libraries. Via MiXCR, TCRdb re-called the 5' RACE reads, giving one row per CDR3 protein. The sample has a few hundred thousand distinct CDR3 sequences, 15% to 20% seen once. General study points: There was reportedly significant enrichment of clones that were disease-linked in matched ankylosing spondylitis synovial fluid. A TCR beta motif made of eight highly homologous variants seemed typical of ankylosing spondylitis blood.

Sequencing used blood, either unsorted or a sorted T cell fraction (not recorded which). The rearrangement links TRBV19 to TRBJ2-2; D is possibly TRBD2 (6 bases). The clonotype was recovered from a male donor with ankylosing spondylitis or in good health (not recorded which). In nucleotides, the CDR3 is TGTGCCAGTAGTAGAGGGACTGTCACCGGGGAGCTGTTTTTT. Translating it yields CASSRGTVTGELFF. Based on the CDR3 plus reference TRBV19 and TRBJ2-2, the full variable domain is DGGITQSPKYLFRKEGQNVTLSCEQNLNHDAMYWYRQDPGQGLRLIYYSQIVNDFQKGDIAEGYSVSREKKESFPLTVTSAQKNPTAFYLCASSRGTVTGELFFGEGSRLTVL.